This passage covers 21 T cell receptor beta chains from one sample sequenced in a study of CD8 T cells in Susac syndrome. Random hexamers were used to reverse transcribe an amount of about 0.45 to 1 ug RNA. TCRdb itself ran the immunoSEQ multiplex PCR reads through MiXCR, one entry per CDR3 protein. The sample includes more than 150,000 distinct CDR3 sequences, 95% to 97% of them seen just once. Sequencing was performed on CD4+ T cells from PBMCs. These receptors all stem from a human donor with Susac syndrome.

The rearrangement joins TRBV20-1 to TRBJ1-5, with TRBD1 matching over 8 bases. The CDR3 totals 14 residues. V shed 3 bases and J 6 bases; nucleotides not matched to a gene: 7. The germline V gene has CDR1 DFQATT and CDR2 SNEGSKA (reference sequence). CDR3 bases: TGCAGTGCTAGGGAAGACAGGGGACCTCAGCCCCAGCATTTT. Its protein is CSAREDRGPQPQHF.

The V gene is TRBV11-2, the J gene TRBJ2-5; 10 nucleotides line up with TRBD2. This CDR3 contains 17 residues. The V gene's germline CDR1 is SGHAT and CDR2 FQNNGV. J gave up 2 bases and V 1 base, and 7 bases lay outside the gene matches. CDR3: CASSLVRLAGSQETQYF. CDR3 DNA sequence: TGTGCCAGCAGCTTAGTCAGACTAGCGGGTTCGCAAGAGACCCAGTACTTC.

This chain uses TRBV24-1 with TRBJ2-3; TRBD2 might be the D (6 bases). The V and J ends lost 0 bases and 5 bases respectively, with 14 bases between them. Germline CDR1 and CDR2: KGHDR and SFDVKD. This CDR3 contains 16 residues. As DNA, the CDR3 is TGTGCCACCAGTGATTTGACGTTCGGGGGTCAAGATACGCAGTATTTT. The encoded protein is CATSDLTFGGQDTQYF.

This clonotype showed up just once. The chain is built from TRBV20-1 and TRBJ2-5; the D gene is possibly TRBD1 (7 bases). V dropped 3 bases and J dropped 7 bases, with 15 bases sitting between them. The CDR3 loop spans 13 amino acids. Germline assignment: CDR1 DFQATT and CDR2 SNEGSKA (reference sequence). The CDR3 sequence: CSASHQGGWTQYF. The CDR3 nucleotides read TGCAGTGCTAGCCATCAGGGGGGATGGACCCAGTACTTC.

The CDR3 here is CASSLSGFTDTQYF. In nucleotides, the CDR3 is TGCGCCAGCAGCTTGTCAGGGTTCACAGATACGCAGTATTTT. The chain joins TRBV5-1 to TRBJ2-3; D perhaps matches TRBD1 (5 bases). The CDR3 has 14 amino acids. Germline CDR1 is SGHRS and CDR2 is YFSETQ. The V end lost 1 base, the J end lost 2 bases, and 8 bases lay between the germline ends.

The V gene is TRBV5-1, the J gene TRBJ1-4; tentative D call: TRBD1 (5 bases). Trimming took 3 bases from V and 5 from J, leaving 8 bases between them. This CDR3 has 13 amino acids. Germline CDR1 is SGHRS and CDR2 is YFSETQ. The CDR3 sequence: CASSSTENEKLFF. The CDR3 DNA sequence: TGCGCCAGCAGCTCGACAGAAAATGAAAAACTGTTTTTT.

The rearrangement uses TRBV4-1 and TRBJ1-2, with 10 bases aligning to TRBD1. This CDR3 spans 15 amino acids. J gave up 8 bases and V 1 base, and 7 bases lay outside the gene matches. The V gene's germline CDR1 is MGHRA and CDR2 YSYEKL. The CDR3 is CASSQAPTGGYGYTF. The CDR3 region has the DNA TGCGCCAGCAGCCAAGCTCCGACAGGGGGCTACGGCTACACCTTC.

The chain couples TRBV29-1 to TRBJ1-2; a possible D gene is TRBD1 (5 bases). This CDR3 has 12 residues. With 0 bases removed from V and 8 bases from J, the gap between germline ends came to 10 bases. The germline V gene has CDR1 SQVTM and CDR2 ANQGSEA. CDR3 region: CSVEDRDVGYTF. The CDR3 DNA reads as TGCAGCGTTGAAGATCGGGACGTCGGCTACACCTTC.

The chain couples TRBV6-2 or TRBV6-3 to TRBJ1-2, with 9 bases that match TRBD1. This CDR3 contains 13 residues. Trimming cost V 2 bases and J 6 bases; bases outside gene matches: 1. Germline loops: CDR1 MNHEY, CDR2 SVGEGT. CDR3 residues: CASSYGQGHGYTF. The CDR3 region has the DNA TGTGCCAGCAGTTACGGACAGGGGCATGGCTACACCTTC.

This clonotype was picked up a small number of times. The DNA of the CDR3 is TGTGCCAGTAGTCCGGGACAGGGGGTATATACTGAAGCTTTCTTT. Translating gives CASSPGQGVYTEAFF. J is TRBJ1-1 and V is TRBV19; 11 bases are a match to TRBD1. This CDR3 region has 15 residues. The germline V gene encodes CDR1 LNHDA and CDR2 SQIVND (reference sequence). V shed 5 bases and J 5 bases; nucleotides not matched to a gene: 7.

This clonotype was detected once. This chain joins TRBV11-1 and TRBJ2-1; maybe TRBD1 (6 bases). CDR1 and CDR2 from the germline V gene are SGHAT and FQDESV (reference sequence). The CDR3 has 16 amino acids. The CDR3 sequence: CAISGRGSHSYNEQFF. CDR3 DNA sequence: TGTGCAATTAGTGGCAGGGGTTCCCACTCCTACAATGAGCAGTTCTTC. The full variable domain, its missing parts supplied by reference TRBV11-1 and TRBJ2-1, is EAEVAQSPRYKITEKSQAVAFWCDPISGHATLYWYRQILGQGPELLVQFQDESVVDDSQLPKDRFSAERLKGVDSTLKIQPAELGDSAMYLCAISGRGSHSYNEQFFGPGTRLTVL.

J is TRBJ2-7 and V is TRBV3-1; D unresolved. The CDR3 is made up of 15 amino acids. Per the germline V gene, CDR1 is LGHDT and CDR2 is YNNKEL (reference sequence). V lost 1 base to trimming and J lost 4 bases, with 14 bases between them. The CDR3 DNA follows: TGTGCCAGCAGCCAAGGGCCGGACGGAGTTTACGAGCAGTACTTC. This gives the protein CASSQGPDGVYEQYF.

The chain employs TRBV7-9 and TRBJ2-1; 10 bases agree with TRBD2. Germline-derived CDR1 and CDR2 are SEHNR and FQNEAQ (reference sequence). The CDR3 loop spans 15 amino acids. The J segment lost 7 bases and the V segment lost 5 bases, leaving 8 bases of the junction unmatched. The DNA of the CDR3 is TGTGCCAGCAGCAAACCGGGACTAGCGCCAAATGAGCAGTTCTTC. Translation: CASSKPGLAPNEQFF.

This clonotype was observed a handful of times. The V call is TRBV3-1, the J call TRBJ2-1; D is uncertain. V was pared by 4 bases and J by 1 base, with 5 bases between. The CDR3 sequence is 13 residues long. Germline CDR1 is LGHDT and CDR2 is YNNKEL (reference sequence). CDR3 amino acids: CASSRQSYNEQFF. The CDR3 DNA follows: TGTGCCAGCAGCCGTCAGTCCTACAATGAGCAGTTCTTC.

Only a few counts were recorded for this clonotype. The chain combines TRBV6-2 or TRBV6-3 with TRBJ2-1; TRBD2 might be the D (6 bases). V lost 5 bases to trimming and J lost 7 bases, with 9 bases between them. This CDR3 contains 12 residues. Germline CDR1 reads MNHEY; CDR2 reads SVGEGT. The CDR3 nucleotides read TGTGCCAGCAGTCCCGGGGGTAATGAGCAGTTCTTC. Its translation: CASSPGGNEQFF.

This rearrangement joins TRBV7-2 to TRBJ2-7, with D maybe TRBD1 (6 bases). The CDR3 runs 15 residues. V was trimmed by 7 bases and J by 0 bases, leaving 16 bases between them. CDR1 SGHTA and CDR2 FQGNSA come from the germline V gene. CDR3 loop: CASKADRTTSYEQYF. CDR3 nucleotides: TGTGCCAGCAAGGCAGACAGGACCACCTCCTACGAGCAGTACTTC.

The chain recombines TRBV27 with TRBJ2-6, with D uncertain. The V end was cut by 3 bases, the J end by 0 bases, with 3 bases between. CDR1 and CDR2 (germline): MNHEY, SMNVEV (reference sequence). The CDR3 sequence is 14 residues long. The CDR3 sequence: CASSLLSGANVLTF. CDR3 coding DNA: TGTGCCAGCAGTTTGCTCTCTGGGGCCAACGTCCTGACTTTC.

The V call is TRBV12-3 or TRBV12-4, the J call TRBJ1-1; no clear D gene. Trimming pared 5 bases from V and 8 bases from J, leaving 9 bases between. There are 11 residues in the CDR3. The CDR3 loop reads CASSIGFEAFF. CDR3 nucleotides: TGTGCCAGCAGTATCGGGTTCGAAGCTTTCTTT.

The chain couples TRBV9 to TRBJ1-2; D is possibly TRBD1 (5 bases). The CDR3 runs 12 residues. Trimming pared 3 bases from V and 5 bases from J, leaving 8 bases between. Germline-derived CDR1 and CDR2 are SGDLS and YYNGEE. The CDR3, as DNA: TGTGCCAGCAGCGCAGCAGGGTATGGCTACACCTTC. Translation gives CASSAAGYGYTF.

CDR3 protein: CASSMDREQPQHF. In nucleotides, the CDR3 is TGTGCCAGCAGCATGGACAGGGAGCAGCCCCAGCATTTT. The chain recombines TRBV13 with TRBJ1-5; 8 nucleotides line up with TRBD1. V lost 5 bases to trimming and J lost 7 bases; unmatched junction nucleotides: 4. Germline CDR1 PRHDT, CDR2 FYEKMQ (reference sequence). The CDR3 has 13 residues. Variable domain in full (rest from reference TRBV13 and TRBJ1-5): AAGVIQSPRHLIKEKRETATLKCYPIPRHDTVYWYQQGPGQDPQFLISFYEKMQSDKGSIPDRFSAQQFSDYHSELNMSSLELGDSALYFCASSMDREQPQHFGDGTRLSIL.

In its sample, this clonotype was seen once. The rearrangement uses TRBV18 and TRBJ2-1, with D perhaps matching TRBD2 (6 bases). From germline, CDR1 is KGHSH and CDR2 LQKENI. V was shortened by 1 base and J by 7 bases, with 14 bases between the two germline ends. The CDR3 has 15 amino acids. The CDR3 loop reads CASSPQGLGVNEQFF. The CDR3 coding sequence is TGTGCCAGCTCACCACAGGGACTCGGGGTGAATGAGCAGTTCTTC.